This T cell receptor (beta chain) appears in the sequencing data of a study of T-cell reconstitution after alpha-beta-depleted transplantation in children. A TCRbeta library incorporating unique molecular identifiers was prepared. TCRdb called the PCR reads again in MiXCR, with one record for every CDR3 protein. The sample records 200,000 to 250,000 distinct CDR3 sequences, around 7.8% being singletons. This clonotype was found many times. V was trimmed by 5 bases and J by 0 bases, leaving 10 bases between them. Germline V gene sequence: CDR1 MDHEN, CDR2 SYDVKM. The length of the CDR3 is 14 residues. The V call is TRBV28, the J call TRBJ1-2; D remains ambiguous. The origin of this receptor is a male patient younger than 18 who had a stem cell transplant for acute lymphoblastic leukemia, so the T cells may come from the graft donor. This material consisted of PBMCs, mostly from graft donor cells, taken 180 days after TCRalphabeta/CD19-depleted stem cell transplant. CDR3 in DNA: TGTGCCAGCAGTCGTCGCTTAACTAACTATGGCTACACCTTC. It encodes CASSRRLTNYGYTF.